The clone carrying this T cell receptor (beta chain) was seen a handful of times. This record comes from a study of response to subunit inactivated influenza vaccine. Each CDR3 protein is one row after TCRdb ran MiXCR on the RT-PCR reads. The sample has about 570,000 distinct CDR3 sequences, around 11% seen once; the top ten hold 9.5% to 12%. These same records also appear under a second study, on T cells expressing NK-cell markers. From that report: Production of TCR beta cDNA relied on 5'RACE template switching with UMIs. In sorted CD3+CD56+NKG2C+, CD3+CD56+NKG2C- and CD3+CD56-NKG2C+ T cells, TCR beta repertoires were obtained. In a handful of donors, dominant clonotypes made up about 25-65% of CD3+CD56-NKG2C+ cells. Whether the expanded NKG2C+ T cell clones recognized HCMV remained unclear.

The origin of this receptor is a middle-aged man who received an inactivated influenza vaccine. Sequencing was performed on PBMCs from blood, taken on the day of vaccination.

In DNA form, the CDR3 reads TGTGCCAGCAGTTTACGCCCAGGACCCACCGGGGAGCTGTTTTTT. Protein: CASSLRPGPTGELFF. The chain recombines TRBV28 with TRBJ2-2; unclear D gene. Deletions cut 2 bases from V and 4 bases from J, with 11 bases between. Germline V gene sequence: CDR1 MDHEN, CDR2 SYDVKM. This CDR3 is 15 amino acids long.